These T cell receptor beta chains were read from a single sample in a study of T cell repertoires in cytomegalovirus infection. TCRdb re-analysed the reads in MiXCR, keeping a single row per CDR3 protein. The data show more than 400,000 distinct CDR3 sequences, about 30% seen once. The sample was PBMCs. Receptor source: a human donor in good health (CMV status not recorded). Some clones in this sample may be carry-over from other donors' samples. The CDR3 runs from the conserved cysteine through the conserved F or W. Each record gives: clone size, CDR3 length, D gene, V gene, J gene, CDR3 protein, CDR3 DNA. A D gene is named only where the DNA matches it firmly. Clone size is stated in some rows and not others, as once, few, many or a class when expanded.

clone size: few; CDR3 length: 14; D gene: TRBD1; V gene: TRBV12-5; J gene: TRBJ1-1; CDR3 protein: CASVGDSGNTEAFF; CDR3 DNA: TGTGCTAGTGTCGGGGACAGCGGAAACACTGAAGCTTTCTTT
clone size: -; CDR3 length: 13; D gene: TRBD1; V gene: TRBV11-2; J gene: TRBJ2-3; CDR3 protein: CASGTGVANTQYF; CDR3 DNA: TGTGCCAGCGGGACAGGGGTGGCTAATACGCAGTATTTT
clone size: -; CDR3 length: 16; D gene: TRBD2; V gene: TRBV18; J gene: TRBJ2-1; CDR3 protein: CASSPVVAGAKAEQFF; CDR3 DNA: TGTGCCAGCTCACCAGTAGTAGCGGGAGCTAAGGCTGAGCAGTTCTTC
clone size: -; CDR3 length: 17; D gene: TRBD2; V gene: TRBV19; J gene: TRBJ2-1; CDR3 protein: CASSIRLAGGDHNEQFF; CDR3 DNA: TGTGCCAGTAGTATACGACTAGCGGGAGGCGATCACAATGAGCAGTTCTTC
clone size: few; CDR3 length: 13; D gene: -; V gene: TRBV5-1; J gene: TRBJ2-3; CDR3 protein: CASSLDGPDTQYF; CDR3 DNA: TGCGCCAGCAGCTTGGATGGGCCAGATACGCAGTATTTT
clone size: few; CDR3 length: 13; D gene: -; V gene: TRBV7-6; J gene: TRBJ1-5; CDR3 protein: CASSSSKDQPQHF; CDR3 DNA: -
clone size: -; CDR3 length: 16; D gene: TRBD1; V gene: TRBV19; J gene: TRBJ2-1; CDR3 protein: CASNPPGQGHYNEQFF; CDR3 DNA: TGTGCCAGTAATCCCCCGGGACAGGGCCACTACAATGAGCAGTTCTTC
clone size: few; CDR3 length: 16; D gene: TRBD1; V gene: TRBV12-3/TRBV12-4; J gene: TRBJ1-2; CDR3 protein: CASSLGTGGADYGYTF; CDR3 DNA: TGTGCCAGCAGTTTAGGGACAGGGGGCGCGGACTATGGCTACACCTTC
clone size: -; CDR3 length: 15; D gene: -; V gene: TRBV7-2; J gene: TRBJ2-1; CDR3 protein: CASTQRPGSYNEQFF; CDR3 DNA: TGTGCCAGCACCCAGCGACCAGGCTCCTACAATGAGCAGTTCTTC
clone size: few; CDR3 length: 13; D gene: -; V gene: TRBV28; J gene: TRBJ2-2; CDR3 protein: CASRDQGAGELFF; CDR3 DNA: TGTGCCAGCAGAGATCAGGGCGCCGGGGAGCTGTTTTTT
clone size: few; CDR3 length: 17; D gene: -; V gene: TRBV7-8; J gene: TRBJ2-3; CDR3 protein: CASSWASGPNQIDTQYF; CDR3 DNA: TGTGCCAGCAGCTGGGCCTCGGGACCCAATCAGATAGATACGCAGTATTTT
clone size: many; CDR3 length: 17; D gene: TRBD1; V gene: TRBV4-1; J gene: TRBJ2-5; CDR3 protein: CASSQDWATGDQETQYF; CDR3 DNA: TGCGCCAGCAGCCAAGATTGGGCTACAGGGGACCAAGAGACCCAGTACTTC
clone size: -; CDR3 length: 17; D gene: TRBD1; V gene: TRBV7-9; J gene: TRBJ2-2; CDR3 protein: CASSSRDHRGNTGELFF; CDR3 DNA: TGTGCCAGCAGCTCACGTGATCACAGGGGGAACACCGGGGAGCTGTTTTTT
clone size: many; CDR3 length: 15; D gene: TRBD1; V gene: TRBV12-3/TRBV12-4; J gene: TRBJ1-1; CDR3 protein: CASAGTGGSRAEAFF; CDR3 DNA: TGTGCCAGCGCCGGGACAGGGGGCTCTCGGGCTGAAGCTTTCTTT
clone size: few; CDR3 length: 13; D gene: -; V gene: TRBV7-2; J gene: TRBJ2-7; CDR3 protein: CASSSDHPYEQYF; CDR3 DNA: TGTGCCAGCAGCTCGGACCACCCGTACGAGCAGTACTTC
clone size: many; CDR3 length: 15; D gene: -; V gene: TRBV12-3/TRBV12-4; J gene: TRBJ2-7; CDR3 protein: CASSLGASVSYEQYF; CDR3 DNA: TGTGCCAGCAGCCTAGGGGCTAGCGTGAGTTACGAGCAGTACTTC
clone size: few; CDR3 length: 12; D gene: -; V gene: TRBV5-1; J gene: TRBJ2-7; CDR3 protein: CASSLSRVEQYF; CDR3 DNA: TGCGCCAGCAGCCTCTCCAGGGTCGAGCAGTACTTC
clone size: -; CDR3 length: 15; D gene: -; V gene: TRBV6-2/TRBV6-3; J gene: TRBJ2-1; CDR3 protein: CASSYGADPYNEQFF; CDR3 DNA: TGTGCCAGCAGTTACGGAGCGGACCCCTACAATGAGCAGTTCTTC
clone size: few; CDR3 length: 14; D gene: TRBD1; V gene: TRBV19; J gene: TRBJ1-4; CDR3 protein: CATKPGQGGEKLFF; CDR3 DNA: TGTGCCACCAAACCGGGACAGGGGGGTGAAAAACTGTTTTTT
clone size: -; CDR3 length: 17; D gene: TRBD1; V gene: TRBV6-2/TRBV6-3; J gene: TRBJ1-5; CDR3 protein: CASSPGQGFHSNQPQHF; CDR3 DNA: TGTGCCAGCAGTCCGGGACAGGGGTTCCATAGCAATCAGCCCCAGCATTTT
clone size: few; CDR3 length: 16; D gene: -; V gene: TRBV12-3/TRBV12-4; J gene: TRBJ2-2; CDR3 protein: CASSTGWGAGTGELFF; CDR3 DNA: TGTGCCAGCAGCACTGGATGGGGGGCGGGCACCGGGGAGCTGTTTTTT
clone size: many; CDR3 length: 18; D gene: TRBD1; V gene: TRBV4-3; J gene: TRBJ2-1; CDR3 protein: CASSQATGAKVSYNEQFF; CDR3 DNA: TGCGCCAGCAGCCAGGCGACAGGGGCGAAAGTCTCCTACAATGAGCAGTTCTTC
clone size: few; CDR3 length: 16; D gene: TRBD1; V gene: TRBV6-2/TRBV6-3; J gene: TRBJ2-2; CDR3 protein: CASSYPGQGNTGELFF; CDR3 DNA: TGTGCCAGCAGTTATCCCGGACAGGGGAACACCGGGGAGCTGTTTTTT
clone size: many; CDR3 length: 15; D gene: -; V gene: TRBV7-2; J gene: TRBJ2-2; CDR3 protein: CASSLGGGMAGELFF; CDR3 DNA: TGTGCCAGCAGCTTAGGTGGAGGGATGGCCGGGGAGCTGTTTTTT
clone size: once; CDR3 length: 17; D gene: TRBD1; V gene: TRBV10-3; J gene: TRBJ2-3; CDR3 protein: CAISESNLGQSTDTQYF; CDR3 DNA: TGTGCCATCAGTGAGTCGAATTTGGGACAGAGCACAGATACGCAGTATTTT
clone size: many; CDR3 length: 13; D gene: -; V gene: TRBV7-2; J gene: TRBJ1-2; CDR3 protein: CASSLGTNYGYTF; CDR3 DNA: TGTGCCAGCAGCTTAGGGACAAACTATGGCTACACCTTC
clone size: -; CDR3 length: 14; D gene: -; V gene: TRBV6-6; J gene: TRBJ2-7; CDR3 protein: CASSFYKGEHEQYF; CDR3 DNA: TGTGCCAGCAGTTTTTATAAGGGTGAACACGAGCAGTACTTC
clone size: -; CDR3 length: 17; D gene: -; V gene: TRBV7-8; J gene: TRBJ2-3; CDR3 protein: CASRRVFVRSARDTQYF; CDR3 DNA: TGTGCCAGCAGGAGGGTCTTTGTGCGGTCCGCACGAGATACGCAGTATTTT
clone size: many; CDR3 length: 13; D gene: -; V gene: TRBV28; J gene: TRBJ2-5; CDR3 protein: CASSLGGAETQYF; CDR3 DNA: TGTGCCAGCAGCTTAGGCGGGGCGGAGACCCAGTACTTC
clone size: -; CDR3 length: 16; D gene: -; V gene: TRBV18; J gene: TRBJ2-3; CDR3 protein: CASSLRHPGGTDTQYF; CDR3 DNA: TGTGCCAGCTCCCTCAGACACCCCGGAGGCACAGATACGCAGTATTTT
clone size: few; CDR3 length: 16; D gene: -; V gene: TRBV7-3; J gene: TRBJ2-2; CDR3 protein: CASSLSPAGNTGELFF; CDR3 DNA: TGTGCCAGCAGCTTAAGTCCCGCGGGCAACACCGGGGAGCTGTTTTTT
clone size: few; CDR3 length: 15; D gene: -; V gene: TRBV7-2; J gene: TRBJ2-2; CDR3 protein: CASSFGPRRTGELFF; CDR3 DNA: TGTGCCAGCAGCTTCGGGCCCCGGCGGACCGGGGAGCTGTTTTTT
clone size: -; CDR3 length: 15; D gene: TRBD1; V gene: TRBV7-2; J gene: TRBJ1-1; CDR3 protein: CASSLGGQGFTEAFF; CDR3 DNA: TGTGCCAGCAGCTTAGGGGGACAGGGATTCACTGAAGCTTTCTTT
clone size: -; CDR3 length: 13; D gene: -; V gene: TRBV29-1; J gene: TRBJ2-5; CDR3 protein: CSVEVGRGETQYF; CDR3 DNA: TGCAGCGTTGAAGTCGGCAGGGGAGAGACCCAGTACTTC
clone size: few; CDR3 length: 13; D gene: -; V gene: TRBV30; J gene: TRBJ2-3; CDR3 protein: CAWSKTIGYTQYF; CDR3 DNA: TGTGCCTGGAGTAAGACTATTGGGTATACGCAGTATTTT
clone size: -; CDR3 length: 13; D gene: -; V gene: TRBV25-1; J gene: TRBJ1-5; CDR3 protein: CASRGAGGQPQHF; CDR3 DNA: TGTGCCAGCAGGGGGGCTGGGGGCCAGCCCCAGCATTTT
clone size: few; CDR3 length: 15; D gene: TRBD1; V gene: TRBV6-1; J gene: TRBJ2-7; CDR3 protein: CASSRDRGHSYEQYF; CDR3 DNA: TGTGCCAGCAGCCGGGACAGGGGGCACTCCTACGAGCAGTACTTC
clone size: -; CDR3 length: 13; D gene: -; V gene: TRBV11-2; J gene: TRBJ1-5; CDR3 protein: CASSLEARQPQHF; CDR3 DNA: TGTGCCAGCAGCTTGGAGGCCCGGCAGCCCCAGCATTTT
clone size: -; CDR3 length: 15; D gene: TRBD1; V gene: TRBV6-2/TRBV6-3; J gene: TRBJ2-1; CDR3 protein: CASSHRTGTYNEQFF; CDR3 DNA: TGTGCCAGCAGCCACCGGACAGGGACCTACAATGAGCAGTTCTTC
clone size: -; CDR3 length: 14; D gene: -; V gene: TRBV29-1; J gene: TRBJ2-3; CDR3 protein: CSVGEGTGVDTQYF; CDR3 DNA: TGCAGCGTGGGGGAGGGGACAGGCGTGGATACGCAGTATTTT
clone size: many; CDR3 length: 12; D gene: -; V gene: TRBV27; J gene: TRBJ1-2; CDR3 protein: CASSLSGDGYTF; CDR3 DNA: TGTGCCAGCAGCTTATCGGGGGATGGCTACACCTTC
clone size: -; CDR3 length: 14; D gene: TRBD1; V gene: TRBV30; J gene: TRBJ1-5; CDR3 protein: CAWGLTGPNQPQHF; CDR3 DNA: TGTGCCTGGGGGTTGACAGGGCCAAATCAGCCCCAGCATTTT
clone size: -; CDR3 length: 16; D gene: -; V gene: TRBV7-9; J gene: TRBJ2-2; CDR3 protein: CASSAVVPGGTGELFF; CDR3 DNA: TGTGCCAGCAGCGCCGTGGTTCCGGGCGGCACCGGGGAGCTGTTTTTT
clone size: -; CDR3 length: 15; D gene: -; V gene: TRBV6-2/TRBV6-3; J gene: TRBJ2-2; CDR3 protein: CASSYPGRLTGELFF; CDR3 DNA: TGTGCCAGCAGTTACCCCGGGAGACTCACCGGGGAGCTGTTTTTT
clone size: -; CDR3 length: 16; D gene: TRBD2; V gene: TRBV2; J gene: TRBJ2-2; CDR3 protein: CASRLAGGPHTGELFF; CDR3 DNA: TGTGCCAGCAGGCTAGCGGGAGGGCCTCACACCGGGGAGCTGTTTTTT
clone size: -; CDR3 length: 18; D gene: TRBD2; V gene: TRBV7-9; J gene: TRBJ2-3; CDR3 protein: CASSLAPTSGRVPDTQYF; CDR3 DNA: TGTGCCAGCAGCTTAGCGCCGACTAGCGGGAGGGTACCAGATACGCAGTATTTT
clone size: few; CDR3 length: 15; D gene: -; V gene: TRBV7-9; J gene: TRBJ1-5; CDR3 protein: CASSLSGAPNQPQHF; CDR3 DNA: TGTGCCAGCAGCTTAAGCGGGGCACCGAATCAGCCCCAGCATTTT
clone size: -; CDR3 length: 15; D gene: -; V gene: TRBV7-2; J gene: TRBJ2-1; CDR3 protein: CASSPWGRGDNEQFF; CDR3 DNA: TGTGCCAGCAGCCCCTGGGGCCGCGGTGACAATGAGCAGTTCTTC
clone size: -; CDR3 length: 13; D gene: -; V gene: TRBV30; J gene: TRBJ1-5; CDR3 protein: CAWAHGSGQPQHF; CDR3 DNA: TGTGCCTGGGCACACGGGTCCGGTCAGCCCCAGCATTTT
clone size: once; CDR3 length: 15; D gene: TRBD2; V gene: TRBV29-1; J gene: TRBJ2-1; CDR3 protein: CSVELAEIRGNEQFF; CDR3 DNA: TGCAGCGTTGAACTAGCGGAGATACGGGGGAATGAGCAGTTCTTC
clone size: -; CDR3 length: 12; D gene: -; V gene: TRBV20-1; J gene: TRBJ1-1; CDR3 protein: CSACQYGTEAFF; CDR3 DNA: TGCAGTGCTTGTCAGTATGGCACTGAAGCTTTCTTT
clone size: -; CDR3 length: 14; D gene: -; V gene: TRBV20-1; J gene: TRBJ2-5; CDR3 protein: CSASNQRNQETQYF; CDR3 DNA: TGCAGTGCTAGTAATCAGAGGAATCAAGAGACCCAGTACTTC
clone size: -; CDR3 length: 14; D gene: TRBD2; V gene: TRBV20-1; J gene: TRBJ2-7; CDR3 protein: CSASRLAGSYEQYF; CDR3 DNA: TGCAGTGCTAGTAGACTAGCGGGGTCCTACGAGCAGTACTTC
clone size: -; CDR3 length: 16; D gene: TRBD2; V gene: TRBV12-3/TRBV12-4; J gene: TRBJ2-1; CDR3 protein: CASRRSGTSGRSEQFF; CDR3 DNA: TGTGCCAGCAGGCGATCCGGGACTAGCGGAAGGAGTGAGCAGTTCTTC
clone size: -; CDR3 length: 16; D gene: TRBD2; V gene: TRBV4-3; J gene: TRBJ2-1; CDR3 protein: CASSQDGLAAYNEQFF; CDR3 DNA: TGCGCCAGCAGCCAGGACGGACTAGCGGCGTACAATGAGCAGTTCTTC
clone size: few; CDR3 length: 15; D gene: -; V gene: TRBV9; J gene: TRBJ2-2; CDR3 protein: CASSVSGIRVGELFF; CDR3 DNA: TGTGCCAGCAGCGTGTCCGGGATAAGGGTCGGGGAGCTGTTTTTT
clone size: many; CDR3 length: 12; D gene: -; V gene: TRBV6-6; J gene: TRBJ1-6; CDR3 protein: CASKGGNSPLHF; CDR3 DNA: TGTGCCAGCAAGGGGGGGAATTCACCCCTCCACTTT
clone size: -; CDR3 length: 13; D gene: -; V gene: TRBV7-2; J gene: TRBJ1-2; CDR3 protein: CASSVGTSYGYTF; CDR3 DNA: TGTGCCAGCAGTGTCGGGACCTCCTATGGCTACACCTTC
clone size: many; CDR3 length: 18; D gene: -; V gene: TRBV7-3; J gene: TRBJ2-6; CDR3 protein: CASSPLEKAFAGANVLTF; CDR3 DNA: TGTGCCAGCAGCCCCTTGGAGAAAGCCTTCGCTGGGGCCAACGTCCTGACTTTC